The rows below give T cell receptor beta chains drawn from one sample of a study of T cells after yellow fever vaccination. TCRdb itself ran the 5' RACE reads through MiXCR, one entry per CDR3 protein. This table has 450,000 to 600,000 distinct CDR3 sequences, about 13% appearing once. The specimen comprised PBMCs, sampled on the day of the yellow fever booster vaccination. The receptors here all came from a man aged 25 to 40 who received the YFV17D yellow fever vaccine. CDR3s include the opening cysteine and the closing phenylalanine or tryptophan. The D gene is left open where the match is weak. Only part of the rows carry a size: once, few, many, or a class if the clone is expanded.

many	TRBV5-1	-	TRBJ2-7	CASSPGVGTTSYEQYF	TGCGCCAGCAGCCCCGGGGTGGGGACAACCTCCTACGAGCAGTACTTC
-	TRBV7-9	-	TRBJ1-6	CASSLYAGRKNSPLHF	TGTGCCAGCAGCTTGTATGCGGGACGTAAAAATTCACCCCTCCACTTT
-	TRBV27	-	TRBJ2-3	CASSWAGPPMADTQYF	TGTGCCAGCAGTTGGGCGGGACCCCCGATGGCAGATACGCAGTATTTT
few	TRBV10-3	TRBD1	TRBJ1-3	CAHGTGFTGNTIYF	TGTGCCCATGGGACAGGGTTCACTGGAAACACCATATATTTT
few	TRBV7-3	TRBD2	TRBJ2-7	CASSLVGLAGRLIGYEQYF	TGTGCCAGCAGCTTAGTCGGACTAGCGGGAAGGCTTATAGGCTACGAGCAGTACTTC
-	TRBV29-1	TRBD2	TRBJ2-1	CSVTELAGASVEQFF	TGCAGCGTTACCGAACTAGCGGGAGCTTCCGTTGAGCAGTTCTTC
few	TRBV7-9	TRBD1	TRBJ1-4	CASSIGQVAHEKLFF	TGTGCCAGCAGCATCGGACAGGTCGCCCATGAAAAACTGTTTTTT
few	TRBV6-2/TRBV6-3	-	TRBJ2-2	CASSNSPARQPNTGELFF	TGTGCCAGCAGTAACTCCCCGGCGCGACAGCCGAACACCGGGGAGCTGTTTTTT
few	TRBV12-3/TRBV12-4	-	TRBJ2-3	CASSFNGGPGRDFF	TGTGCCAGCAGTTTCAACGGAGGGCCAGGTAGGGATTTTTTT
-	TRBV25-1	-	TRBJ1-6	CASSGYDRNSYNSPLHF	TGTGCCAGCAGTGGATACGATCGCAACTCCTATAATTCACCCCTCCACTTT
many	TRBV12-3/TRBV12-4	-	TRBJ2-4	CASRGDKNIQYF	TGTGCCAGCAGGGGAGACAAAAACATTCAGTACTTC
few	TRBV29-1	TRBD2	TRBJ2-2	CSVVGLAGGPVSGELFF	TGCAGCGTTGTGGGACTAGCGGGAGGGCCGGTCTCCGGGGAGCTGTTTTTT
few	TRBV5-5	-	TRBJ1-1	CASSFQGSTEAFF	TGTGCCAGCAGCTTTCAGGGGTCCACTGAAGCTTTCTTT
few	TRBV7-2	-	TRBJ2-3	CASSFLEDTQYF	TGTGCCAGCAGCTTCTTGGAAGATACGCAGTATTTT
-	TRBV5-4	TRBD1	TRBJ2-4	CASSRQGTQTIQYF	TGTGCCAGCAGCCGACAGGGAACCCAGACCATTCAGTACTTC
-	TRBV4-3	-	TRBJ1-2	CASSQVLRSNYGYTF	TGCGCCAGCAGCCAAGTTTTACGGTCCAACTATGGCTACACCTTC
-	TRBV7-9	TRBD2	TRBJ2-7	CASSPGRSGTPYEQYF	TGTGCCAGCAGCCCCGGAAGAAGCGGGACCCCCTACGAGCAGTACTTC
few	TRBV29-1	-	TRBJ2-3	CSASWGDTQYF	TGCAGCGCCTCTTGGGGCGATACGCAGTATTTT